Here is one T cell receptor (beta chain) with its context. Its target is unknown. Libraries were prepared by immunoSEQ multiplex PCR; TCRdb keeps only in-frame clonotypes and omits some of them. The table shows roughly 100,000 clones, with about 84% occurring only once. This sample was taken from a study of glioma-infiltrating T cells after dendritic cell vaccination. Study observations and caveats: Few patients contributed both blood and tumor specimens.

The CDR3 consists of 13 residues. Germline values: CDR1 SEHNR, CDR2 FQNEAQ (reference sequence). Trimming pared 5 bases from V and 4 bases from J, leaving 11 bases between. The rearrangement links TRBV7-9 to TRBJ1-1; no firm D call. The source is a human donor with glioblastoma. The specimen comprised blood, sampled before dendritic cell vaccination. The CDR3 nucleotides are TGTGCCAGCAGCCCTATAGGGAGCACTGAAGCTTTCTTT. Protein: CASSPIGSTEAFF.